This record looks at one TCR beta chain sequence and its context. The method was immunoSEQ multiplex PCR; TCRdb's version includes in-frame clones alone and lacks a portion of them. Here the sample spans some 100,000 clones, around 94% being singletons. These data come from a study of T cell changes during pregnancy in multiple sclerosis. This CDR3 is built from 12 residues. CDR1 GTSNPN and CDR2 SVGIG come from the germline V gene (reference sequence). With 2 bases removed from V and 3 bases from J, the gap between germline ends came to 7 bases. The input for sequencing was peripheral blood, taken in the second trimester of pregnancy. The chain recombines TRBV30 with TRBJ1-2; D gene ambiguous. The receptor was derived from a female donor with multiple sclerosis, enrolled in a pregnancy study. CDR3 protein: CAWSHEDYGYTF. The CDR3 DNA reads TGTGCCTGGAGTCACGAGGACTATGGCTACACCTTC. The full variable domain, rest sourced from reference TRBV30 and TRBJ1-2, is SQTIHQWPATLVQPVGSPLSLECTVEGTSNPNLYWYRQAAGRGLQLLFYSVGIGQISSEVPQNLSASRPQDRQFILSSKKLLLSDSGFYLCAWSHEDYGYTFGSGTRLTVV.